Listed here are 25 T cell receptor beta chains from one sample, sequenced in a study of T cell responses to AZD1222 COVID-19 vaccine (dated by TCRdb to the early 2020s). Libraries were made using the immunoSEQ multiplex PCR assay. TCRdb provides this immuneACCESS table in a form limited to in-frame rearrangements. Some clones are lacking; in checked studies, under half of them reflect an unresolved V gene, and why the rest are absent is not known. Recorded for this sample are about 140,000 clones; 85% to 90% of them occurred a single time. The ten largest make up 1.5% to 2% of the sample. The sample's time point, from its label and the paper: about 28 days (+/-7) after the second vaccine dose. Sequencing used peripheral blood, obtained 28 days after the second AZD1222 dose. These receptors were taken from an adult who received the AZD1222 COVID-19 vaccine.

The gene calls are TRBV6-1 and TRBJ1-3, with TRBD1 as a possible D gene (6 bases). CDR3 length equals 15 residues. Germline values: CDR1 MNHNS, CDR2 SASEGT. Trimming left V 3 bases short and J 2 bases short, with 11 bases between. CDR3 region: CASSDRGAAGNTIYF. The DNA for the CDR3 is TGTGCCAGCAGTGACCGGGGGGCGGCTGGAAACACCATATATTTT.

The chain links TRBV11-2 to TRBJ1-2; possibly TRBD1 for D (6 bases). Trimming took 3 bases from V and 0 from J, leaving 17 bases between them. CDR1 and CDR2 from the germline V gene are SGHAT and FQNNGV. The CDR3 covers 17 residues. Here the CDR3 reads CASSFPLQGPANYGYTF. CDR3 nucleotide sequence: TGTGCCAGCAGCTTCCCCTTACAGGGACCAGCTAACTATGGCTACACCTTC.

In nucleotides, the CDR3 is TGTGCCAGCAGCCGGGACGGTTACGAGCAGTACGTC. It yields the protein CASSRDGYEQYV. The V gene is TRBV7-9, the J gene TRBJ2-7; D is perhaps TRBD1 or TRBD2 (5 bases each). V lost 5 bases and J lost 4, with 9 bases in between. There are 12 residues in the CDR3. The germline V gene encodes CDR1 SEHNR and CDR2 FQNEAQ (reference sequence).

The CDR3 nucleotides read TGTGCCAGCAGCGAGTTCGCGGGCACCGGGGAGCTGTTTTTT. This encodes CASSEFAGTGELFF. The chain recombines TRBV6-6 with TRBJ2-2, with D possibly being TRBD2 (5 bases). CDR3 length: 14 amino acids. CDR1 and CDR2 (germline): MNHNY, SVGAGI (reference sequence). V lost 6 bases and J 4 bases, leaving 12 bases between the germline ends.

The chain's CDR3 is CASSFNNPGVSLHGYTF. CDR3 nucleotide sequence: TGTGCCAGCAGCTTTAACAATCCCGGTGTGAGCCTACATGGCTACACCTTC. V gene TRBV11-2 combines with J gene TRBJ1-2; no reliable D call. This CDR3 region has 17 residues. With 3 bases removed from V and 6 bases from J, the gap between germline ends came to 23 bases. The germline CDR1 and CDR2 sequences are SGHAT and FQNNGV.

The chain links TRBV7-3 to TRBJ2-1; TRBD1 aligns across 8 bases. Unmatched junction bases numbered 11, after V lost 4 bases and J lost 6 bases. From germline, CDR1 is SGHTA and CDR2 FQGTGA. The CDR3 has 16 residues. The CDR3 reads CASSSSQGALSNEQFF. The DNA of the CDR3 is TGTGCCAGCAGCTCTTCTCAGGGGGCGTTGAGCAATGAGCAGTTCTTC.

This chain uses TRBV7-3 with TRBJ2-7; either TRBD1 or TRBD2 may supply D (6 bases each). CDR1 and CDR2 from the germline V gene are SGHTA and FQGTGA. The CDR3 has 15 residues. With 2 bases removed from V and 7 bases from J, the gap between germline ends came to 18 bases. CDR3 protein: CASSLGPGAGREQYF. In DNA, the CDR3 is TGTGCCAGCAGCTTAGGCCCGGGGGCAGGGAGAGAGCAGTACTTC.

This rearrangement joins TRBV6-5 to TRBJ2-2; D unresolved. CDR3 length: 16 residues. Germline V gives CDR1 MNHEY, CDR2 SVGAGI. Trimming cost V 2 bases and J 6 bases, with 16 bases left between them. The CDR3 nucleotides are TGTGCCAGCAGTTACAGGTCCAACGTCGGGCCCGGGGAGCTGTTTTTT. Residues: CASSYRSNVGPGELFF.

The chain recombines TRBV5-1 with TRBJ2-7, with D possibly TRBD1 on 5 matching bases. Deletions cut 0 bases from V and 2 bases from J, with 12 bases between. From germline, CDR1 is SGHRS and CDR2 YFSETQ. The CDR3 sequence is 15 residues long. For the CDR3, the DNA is TGCGCCAGCAGCTTGGACCCAGGGAACCCCTACGAGCAGTACTTC. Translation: CASSLDPGNPYEQYF. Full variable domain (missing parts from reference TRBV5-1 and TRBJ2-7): KAGVTQTPRYLIKTRGQQVTLSCSPISGHRSVSWYQQTPGQGLQFLFEYFSETQRNKGNFPGRFSGRQFSNSRSEMNVSTLELGDSALYLCASSLDPGNPYEQYFGPGTRLTVT.

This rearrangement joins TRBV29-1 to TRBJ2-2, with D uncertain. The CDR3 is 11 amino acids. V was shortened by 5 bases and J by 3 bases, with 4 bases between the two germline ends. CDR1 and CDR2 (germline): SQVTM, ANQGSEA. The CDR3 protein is CSVHYTGELFF. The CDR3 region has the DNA TGCAGCGTTCATTACACCGGGGAGCTGTTTTTT.

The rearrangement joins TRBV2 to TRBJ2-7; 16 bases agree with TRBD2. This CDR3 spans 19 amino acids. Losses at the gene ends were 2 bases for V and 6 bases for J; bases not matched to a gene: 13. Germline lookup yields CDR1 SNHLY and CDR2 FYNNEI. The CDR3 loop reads CASSERGTSGRAGRVEQYF. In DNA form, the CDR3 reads TGTGCCAGCAGTGAAAGGGGGACTAGCGGGAGGGCCGGTCGCGTCGAGCAGTACTTC.

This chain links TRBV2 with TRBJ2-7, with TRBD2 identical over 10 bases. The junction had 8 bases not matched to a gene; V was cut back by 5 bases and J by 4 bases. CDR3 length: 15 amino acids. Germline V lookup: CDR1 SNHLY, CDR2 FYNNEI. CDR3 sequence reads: CASSQLSSGSYEQYF. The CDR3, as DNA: TGTGCCAGCAGTCAGCTGTCTAGCGGGAGTTACGAGCAGTACTTC.

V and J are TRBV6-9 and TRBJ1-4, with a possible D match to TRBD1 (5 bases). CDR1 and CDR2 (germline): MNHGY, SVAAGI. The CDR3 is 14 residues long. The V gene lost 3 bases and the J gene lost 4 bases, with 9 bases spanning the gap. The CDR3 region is CASSYNRNNEKLFF. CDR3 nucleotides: TGTGCCAGCAGTTACAACAGGAATAATGAAAAACTGTTTTTT.

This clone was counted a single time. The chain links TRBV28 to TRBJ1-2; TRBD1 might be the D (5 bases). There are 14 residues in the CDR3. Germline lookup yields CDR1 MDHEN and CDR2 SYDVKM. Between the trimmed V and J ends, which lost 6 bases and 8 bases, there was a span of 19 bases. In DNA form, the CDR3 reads TGTGCCAGCAGCGCCCGGGGCGCCTTCCCGGGCTACACCTTC. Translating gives CASSARGAFPGYTF.

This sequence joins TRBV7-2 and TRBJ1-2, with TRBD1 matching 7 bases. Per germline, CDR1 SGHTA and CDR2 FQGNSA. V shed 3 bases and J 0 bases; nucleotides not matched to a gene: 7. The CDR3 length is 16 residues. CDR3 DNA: TGTGCCAGCAGCTTCATCAGACAGGGAGCTAACTATGGCTACACCTTC. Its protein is CASSFIRQGANYGYTF.

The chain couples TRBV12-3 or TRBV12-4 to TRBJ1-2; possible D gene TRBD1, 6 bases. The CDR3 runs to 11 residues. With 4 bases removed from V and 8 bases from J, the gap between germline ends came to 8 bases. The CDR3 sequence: CASSSGVGYTF. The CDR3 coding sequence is TGTGCCAGCAGTTCAGGGGTCGGCTACACCTTC.

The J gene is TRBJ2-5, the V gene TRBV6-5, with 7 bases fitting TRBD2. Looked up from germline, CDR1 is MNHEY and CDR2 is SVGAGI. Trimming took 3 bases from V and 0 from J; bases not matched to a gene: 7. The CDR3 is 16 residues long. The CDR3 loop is CASSYSGGRNQETQYF. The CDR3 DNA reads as TGTGCCAGCAGTTATTCCGGCGGGAGAAACCAAGAGACCCAGTACTTC.

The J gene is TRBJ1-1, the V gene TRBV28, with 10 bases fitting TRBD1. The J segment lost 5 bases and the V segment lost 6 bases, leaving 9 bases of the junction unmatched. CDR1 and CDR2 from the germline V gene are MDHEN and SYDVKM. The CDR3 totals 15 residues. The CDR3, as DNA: TGTGCCAGCAGAATAGGACAGGGGGTGGGGACTGAAGCTTTCTTT. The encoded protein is CASRIGQGVGTEAFF.

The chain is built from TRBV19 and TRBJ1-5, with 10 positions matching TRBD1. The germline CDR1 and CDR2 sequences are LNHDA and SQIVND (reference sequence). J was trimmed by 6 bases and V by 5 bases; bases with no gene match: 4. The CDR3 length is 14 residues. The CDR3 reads CASSGTGEAQPQHF. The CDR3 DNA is TGTGCCAGTAGTGGGACAGGGGAGGCTCAGCCCCAGCATTTT. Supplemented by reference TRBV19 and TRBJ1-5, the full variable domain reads DGGITQSPKYLFRKEGQNVTLSCEQNLNHDAMYWYRQDPGQGLRLIYYSQIVNDFQKGDIAEGYSVSREKKESFPLTVTSAQKNPTAFYLCASSGTGEAQPQHFGDGTRLSIL.

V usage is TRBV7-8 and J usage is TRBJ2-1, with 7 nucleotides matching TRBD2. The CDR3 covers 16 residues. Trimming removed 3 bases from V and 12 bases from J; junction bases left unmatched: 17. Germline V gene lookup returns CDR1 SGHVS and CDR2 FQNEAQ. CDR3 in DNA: TGTGCCAGCAGCTTGACGGGGGGAGGGAGGCCCTTTTGGCAGTTCTTC. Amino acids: CASSLTGGGRPFWQFF.

The DNA for the CDR3 is TGTGCCAGCAGTTTATCGGGGCAGGGGACGACCTACGAGCAGTACGTC. Its protein is CASSLSGQGTTYEQYV. The rearrangement uses TRBV28 and TRBJ2-7; TRBD1 is a possible D gene (6 bases). CDR1 is MDHEN, CDR2 SYDVKM, per germline. This CDR3 contains 16 residues. Trimming shortened V by 1 base and J by 2 bases, and 15 bases separated the two germline ends.

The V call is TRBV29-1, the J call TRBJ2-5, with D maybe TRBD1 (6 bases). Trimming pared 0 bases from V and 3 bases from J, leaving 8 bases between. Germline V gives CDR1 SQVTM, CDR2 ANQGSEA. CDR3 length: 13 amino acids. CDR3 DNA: TGCAGCGTTGAAGAAGAGGGGGAAGAGACCCAGTACTTC. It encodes CSVEEEGEETQYF. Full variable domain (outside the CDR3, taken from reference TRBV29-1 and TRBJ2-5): SAVISQKPSRDICQRGTSLTIQCQVDSQVTMMFWYRQQPGQSLTLIATANQGSEATYESGFVIDKFPISRPNLTFSTLTVSNMSPEDSSIYLCSVEEEGEETQYFGPGTRLLVL.

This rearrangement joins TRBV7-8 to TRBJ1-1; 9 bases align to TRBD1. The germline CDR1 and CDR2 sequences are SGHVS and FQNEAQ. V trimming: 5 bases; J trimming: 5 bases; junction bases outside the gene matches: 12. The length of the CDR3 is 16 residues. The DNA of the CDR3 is TGTGCCAGCAGCCACAACGGACAGGGGAGAAATACTGAAGCTTTCTTT. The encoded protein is CASSHNGQGRNTEAFF.

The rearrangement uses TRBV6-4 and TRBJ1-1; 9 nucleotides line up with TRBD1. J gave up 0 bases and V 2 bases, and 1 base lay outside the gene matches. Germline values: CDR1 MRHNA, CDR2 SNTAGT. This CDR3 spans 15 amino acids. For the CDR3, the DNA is TGTGCCAGCAGTGACAGGGACAGGGTGAACACTGAAGCTTTCTTT. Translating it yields CASSDRDRVNTEAFF.

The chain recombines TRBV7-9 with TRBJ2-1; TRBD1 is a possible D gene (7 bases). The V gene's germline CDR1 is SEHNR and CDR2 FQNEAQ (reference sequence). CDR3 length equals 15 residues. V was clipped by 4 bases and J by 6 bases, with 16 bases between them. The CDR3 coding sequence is TGTGCCAGCAGCTCTCAGGGGGGTTCGCTCAATGAGCAGTTCTTC. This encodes CASSSQGGSLNEQFF.